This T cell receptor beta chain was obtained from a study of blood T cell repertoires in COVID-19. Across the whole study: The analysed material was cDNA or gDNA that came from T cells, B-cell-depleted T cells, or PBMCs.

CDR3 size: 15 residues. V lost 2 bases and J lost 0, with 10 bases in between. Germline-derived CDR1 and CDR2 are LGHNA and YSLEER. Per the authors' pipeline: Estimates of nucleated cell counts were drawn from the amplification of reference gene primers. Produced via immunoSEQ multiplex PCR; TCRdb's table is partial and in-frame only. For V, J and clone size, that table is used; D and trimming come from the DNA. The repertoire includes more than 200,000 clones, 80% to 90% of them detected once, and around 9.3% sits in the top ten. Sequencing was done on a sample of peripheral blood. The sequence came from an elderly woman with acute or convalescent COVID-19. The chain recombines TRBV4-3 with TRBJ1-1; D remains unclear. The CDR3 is CASSQKGGMNTEAFF. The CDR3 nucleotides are TGCGCCAGCAGCCAAAAGGGAGGGATGAACACTGAAGCTTTCTTT.